Ten or more counts support the clone carrying this TCR beta chain. These data originate in a study of blood T cells in healthy people across ages. A second PCR of 7 to 11 cycles used a sample-barcoded 5' primer and a J-beta primer mix. TCRdb reanalysed the 5' RACE reads using MiXCR and keeps one entry per CDR3 protein. The table has 540,000 or so distinct CDR3 sequences, around 50% seen once; the top ten hold around 23%. V was shortened by 4 bases and J by 0 bases, with 7 bases between the two germline ends. The CDR3 totals 15 residues. Germline CDR1 is MNHEY and CDR2 is SVGAGI. V is TRBV6-5 and J is TRBJ1-6; no clear D. The TCR sequence derives from an older man in good health. The specimen was blood. CDR3 protein: CASSSSSSYNSPLHF. The CDR3 region has the DNA TGTGCCAGCAGTTCTTCCTCCTCCTATAATTCACCCCTCCACTTT.